This section outlines one T cell receptor (beta chain) sequence together with its context. cDNA serving as the sequencing template came from extracted, reverse transcribed RNA. This table comes from immunoSEQ multiplex PCR, and its TCRdb copy is limited to in-frame clones, with some not included. The sample yields roughly 220,000 clones, approximately 72% seen once. The sample is drawn from a study of CD8+ T cells in alopecia areata. Treatment: oral pan-JAK inhibitor, 5-10 mg twice daily. V gave up 0 bases and J gave up 4 bases, with 18 bases separating them. Germline V lookup: CDR1 LGHNA, CDR2 YSLEER. This CDR3 is 17 amino acids long.

The receptor's source is a human donor with alopecia areata. The chain links TRBV4-3 to TRBJ1-2; D unclear. This sample comprised CD4+ T cells sorted from blood, obtained at approximately week 42, from a patient treated with tofacitinib. The DNA of the CDR3 is TGCGCCAGCAGCCAAGATTCAGTCCCGTCGGTGGTCTATGGCTACACCTTC. This gives the protein CASSQDSVPSVVYGYTF.